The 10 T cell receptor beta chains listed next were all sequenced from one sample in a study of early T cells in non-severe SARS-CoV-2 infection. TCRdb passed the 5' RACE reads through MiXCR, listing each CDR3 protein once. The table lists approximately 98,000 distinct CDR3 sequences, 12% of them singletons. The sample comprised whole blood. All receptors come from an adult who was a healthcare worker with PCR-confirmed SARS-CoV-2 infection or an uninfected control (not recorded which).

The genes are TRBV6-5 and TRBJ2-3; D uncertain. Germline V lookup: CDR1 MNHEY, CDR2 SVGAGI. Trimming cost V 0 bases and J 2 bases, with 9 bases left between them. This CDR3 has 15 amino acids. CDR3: CASSYSTLSTDTQYF. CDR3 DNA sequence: TGTGCCAGCAGTTACTCGACCCTTTCCACAGATACGCAGTATTTT.

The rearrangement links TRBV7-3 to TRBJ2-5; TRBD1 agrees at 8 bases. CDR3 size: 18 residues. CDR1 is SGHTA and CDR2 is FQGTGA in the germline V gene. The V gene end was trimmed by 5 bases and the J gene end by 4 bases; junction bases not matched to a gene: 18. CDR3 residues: CASSPRRGNRGIGETQYF. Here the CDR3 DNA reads TGTGCCAGCAGCCCCCGGAGGGGTAACAGGGGGATAGGAGAGACCCAGTACTTC.

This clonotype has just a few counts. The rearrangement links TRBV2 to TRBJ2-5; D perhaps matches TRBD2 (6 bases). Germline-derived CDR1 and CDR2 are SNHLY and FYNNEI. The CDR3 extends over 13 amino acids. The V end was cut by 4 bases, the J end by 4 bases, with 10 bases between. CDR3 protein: CASSGGVGETQYF. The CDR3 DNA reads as TGTGCCAGCAGTGGGGGGGTCGGAGAGACCCAGTACTTC.

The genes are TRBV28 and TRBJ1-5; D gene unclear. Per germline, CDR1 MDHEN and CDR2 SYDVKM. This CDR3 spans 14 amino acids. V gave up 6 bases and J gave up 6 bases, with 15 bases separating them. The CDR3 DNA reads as TGTGCCAGCAGCCGAAAATTGGGCCCTCAGCCCCAGCATTTT. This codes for CASSRKLGPQPQHF.

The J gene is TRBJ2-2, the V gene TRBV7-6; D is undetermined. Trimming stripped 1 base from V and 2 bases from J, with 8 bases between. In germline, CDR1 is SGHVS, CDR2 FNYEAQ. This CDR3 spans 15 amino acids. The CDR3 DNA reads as TGTGCCAGCAGCTTAGAGGCCAGAAACACCGGGGAGCTGTTTTTT. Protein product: CASSLEARNTGELFF.

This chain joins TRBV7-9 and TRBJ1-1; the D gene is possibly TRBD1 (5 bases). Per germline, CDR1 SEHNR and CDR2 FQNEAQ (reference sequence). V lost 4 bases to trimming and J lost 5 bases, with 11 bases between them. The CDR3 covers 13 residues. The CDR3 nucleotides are TGTGCCAGCAGCTCTCGAGGACAAACTGAAGCTTTCTTT. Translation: CASSSRGQTEAFF.

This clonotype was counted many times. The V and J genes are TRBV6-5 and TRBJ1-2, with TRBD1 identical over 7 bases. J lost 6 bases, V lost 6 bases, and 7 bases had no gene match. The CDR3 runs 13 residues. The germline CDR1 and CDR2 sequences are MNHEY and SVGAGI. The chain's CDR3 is CASSERTGNGYTF. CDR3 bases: TGTGCCAGCAGCGAACGGACAGGCAATGGCTACACCTTC.

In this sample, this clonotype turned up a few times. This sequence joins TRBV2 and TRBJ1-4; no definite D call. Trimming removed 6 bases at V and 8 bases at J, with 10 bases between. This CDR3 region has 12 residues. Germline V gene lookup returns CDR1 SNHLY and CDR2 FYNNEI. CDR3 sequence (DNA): TGTGCCAGCAGGGATAGGCGGGAAAAACTGTTTTTT. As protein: CASRDRREKLFF.

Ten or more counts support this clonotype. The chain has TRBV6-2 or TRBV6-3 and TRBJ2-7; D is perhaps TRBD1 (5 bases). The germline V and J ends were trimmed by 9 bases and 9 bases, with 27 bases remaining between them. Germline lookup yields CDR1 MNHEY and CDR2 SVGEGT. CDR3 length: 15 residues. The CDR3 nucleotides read TGTGCCAGTCAAACAGGCCCAGGAACCTCGCGATGGCAGTACTTC. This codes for CASQTGPGTSRWQYF.

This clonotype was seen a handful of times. CDR3 residues: CASSLRGGPAEQFF. In nucleotides, the CDR3 is TGCGCCAGCAGCTTAAGAGGCGGACCCGCTGAGCAGTTCTTC. This chain joins TRBV5-1 and TRBJ2-1; D call uncertain. This CDR3 is built from 14 residues. Germline V lookup: CDR1 SGHRS, CDR2 YFSETQ. V lost 2 bases to trimming and J lost 9 bases, with 15 bases between them.